This TCR beta chain originates from a study of cytomegalovirus exposure and HLA in healthy donors. Whole-study results and caveats: Later genetic work tied a missense DCLRE1C variant to beta-chain V and J trimming. Most TCR sequences were uncommon, yet certain public TCRs appeared in many donors. It has been reported that TCR beta sequences accurately predicted the HLA-A and HLA-B alleles of most subjects.

On this clone: The target antigen is unknown.

The germline V gene encodes CDR1 MNHEY and CDR2 SMNVEV (reference sequence). V lost 5 bases and J lost 2, with 13 bases in between. The CDR3 extends over 14 amino acids. The PCR ran on 60 Vbeta and 13 Jbeta primers. How the authors handled the data: Later reanalysis found around 84 million unique TCR beta chains, around 10 million of them shared. Sequencing used immunoSEQ multiplex PCR; TCRdb keeps in-frame clones, though not all of them. That table is the source of V, J and clone size, and D and trimming were worked out from the DNA. Seen here are about 140,000 clones, 75% observed once, and the top ten hold roughly 10%.

The specimen sequenced was PBMCs. The sequence was collected from a man between 18 and 35 years old in good health and CMV-seropositive. V and J are TRBV27 and TRBJ2-7; D might be TRBD1 (5 bases). Here the CDR3 DNA reads TGTGCCAGCAGTCGGTACAGGTCAACCTACGAGCAGTACTTC. Its translation: CASSRYRSTYEQYF.